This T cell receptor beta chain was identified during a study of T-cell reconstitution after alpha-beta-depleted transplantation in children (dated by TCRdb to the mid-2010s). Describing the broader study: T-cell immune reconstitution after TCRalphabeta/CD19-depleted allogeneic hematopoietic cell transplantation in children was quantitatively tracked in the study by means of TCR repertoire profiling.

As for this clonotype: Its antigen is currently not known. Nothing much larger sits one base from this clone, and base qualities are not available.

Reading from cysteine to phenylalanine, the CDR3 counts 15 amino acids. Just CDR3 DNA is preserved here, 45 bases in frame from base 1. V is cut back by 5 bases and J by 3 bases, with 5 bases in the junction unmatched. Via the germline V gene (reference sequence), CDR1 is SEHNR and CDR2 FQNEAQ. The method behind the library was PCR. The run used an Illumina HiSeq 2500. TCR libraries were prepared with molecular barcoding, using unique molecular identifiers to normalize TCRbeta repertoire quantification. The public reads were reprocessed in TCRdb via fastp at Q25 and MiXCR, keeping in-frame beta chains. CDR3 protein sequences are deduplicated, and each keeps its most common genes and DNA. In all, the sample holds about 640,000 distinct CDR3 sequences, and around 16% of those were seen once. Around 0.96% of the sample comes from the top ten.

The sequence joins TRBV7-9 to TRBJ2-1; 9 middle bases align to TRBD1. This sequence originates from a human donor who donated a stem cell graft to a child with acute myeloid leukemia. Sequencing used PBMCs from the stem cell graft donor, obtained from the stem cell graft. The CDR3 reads CASSRPGQGYNEQFF. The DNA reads TGTGCCAGCAGCCGTCCGGGACAGGGCTACAATGAGCAGTTCTTC.